This TCR beta chain was identified in a study of regulatory T cells in long-lasting Graves disease. The time point was: newly diagnosed GD, antithyroid drugs for less than 3 months. The authors made the TCR library using RNA they extracted from PBMCs. Enrollment of patients was through an endocrinology department in Xi'an, China. This clonotype was seen many times. No antigen is known for it. Study observations and caveats: New patients shared fewer public clonotypes (around 980) than persistent patients did (roughly 2,500).

This CDR3 is 12 amino acids long. Germline V CDR1 and CDR2: SQVTM, ANQGSEA. The V gene lost 7 bases and the J gene lost 4 bases, with 12 bases spanning the gap. Construction of TCR beta libraries relied on iRepertoire HTBI primers and on Arm-PCR targeting CDR3 regions. TCRdb recomputed calls from the multiplex PCR reads with MiXCR, one row per CDR3 protein. This sample has roughly 380,000 distinct CDR3 sequences, with about 16% found just once. The chain carries TRBV29-1 and TRBJ2-3; no reliable D call. The sequence was obtained from a female donor with Graves disease. Sample: peripheral blood mononuclear cells (PBMCs), taken at new diagnosis, from a patient treated with antithyroid drugs. CDR3 sequence reads: CSEVGYSDTQYF. The CDR3, as DNA: TGCAGCGAGGTTGGGTACTCAGATACGCAGTATTTT.